This T cell receptor beta chain comes out of a study of Ad26.COV2.S vaccination and SARS-CoV-2 variants. Trimming removed 6 bases at V and 0 bases at J, with 9 bases between. In germline, CDR1 is LNHDA, CDR2 SQIVND (reference sequence). The CDR3 runs to 14 residues. As to treatment: roughly 19 received Ad26.COV2.S at low or high dose, single or two shots; several received placebo; per-sample allocation not given. Specimen acquisition occurred on day 63 following the initial vaccine or placebo injection. Broader study findings: The TCR breadth and depth analyses may have produced an underestimate of total T cell responses.

Some clones are missing from TCRdb's copy, which holds only in-frame ones; the method was immunoSEQ multiplex PCR. The sample lists 400,000 to 450,000 clones; about nine tenths were seen once. Points on this clone: Its antigen is undetermined.

The chain joins TRBV19 to TRBJ2-1; D is unresolved. This receptor was taken from a person between 18 and 65 years old who received the Ad26.COV2.S COVID-19 vaccine or a placebo. Here the sequenced sample was peripheral blood, taken in a trial of Ad26.COV2.S vaccine versus placebo. The DNA of the CDR3 is TGTGCCAGTAGGGACCTAAGCTCCTACAATGAGCAGTTCTTC. Its translation is CASRDLSSYNEQFF.